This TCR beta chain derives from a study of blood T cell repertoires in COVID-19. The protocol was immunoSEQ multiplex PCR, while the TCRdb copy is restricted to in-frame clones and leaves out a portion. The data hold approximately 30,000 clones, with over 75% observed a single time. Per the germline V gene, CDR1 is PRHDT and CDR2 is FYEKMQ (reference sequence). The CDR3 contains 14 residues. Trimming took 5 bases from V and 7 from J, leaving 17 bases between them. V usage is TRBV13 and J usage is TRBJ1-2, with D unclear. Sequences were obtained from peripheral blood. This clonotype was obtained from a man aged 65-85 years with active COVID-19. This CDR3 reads CASSRRARDSGYTF. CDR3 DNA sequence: TGTGCCAGCAGCCGCCGCGCACGGGATTCTGGCTACACCTTC.